What follows are 14 T cell receptor beta chains derived from one specimen sequenced in a study of PD-1 blockade in classical Hodgkin lymphoma. Here immunoSEQ multiplex PCR was the method, and the copy in TCRdb shows in-frame clones only, minus some. In the table there are about 24,000 clones, about 80% of which are singletons. Time point: cycle 4 day 1 (C4D1), after about 6 weeks of nivolumab. All trial patients relapsed after autologous stem cell transplantation. The source was peripheral blood mononuclear cells (PBMCs), collected before the fourth cycle of nivolumab. The receptors stem from a human donor with classical Hodgkin lymphoma.

V is TRBV11-3 and J is TRBJ2-7; 8 bases match TRBD1. V gave up 3 bases and J gave up 0 bases; unmatched junction bases: 4. The CDR3 length is 15 residues. Germline CDR1 SGHNT, CDR2 YENEEA. CDR3 bases: TGTGCCAGCAGCTTCCCGGGACAGGCCTCCTACGAGCAGTACTTC. Protein product: CASSFPGQASYEQYF.

This chain links TRBV25-1 with TRBJ2-5; D is unresolved. From germline, CDR1 is MGHDK and CDR2 SYGVNS. Trimming shortened V by 1 base and J by 4 bases, and 4 bases separated the two germline ends. The CDR3 length is 12 residues. In nucleotides, the CDR3 is TGTGCCAGCAGTGAATTCGTAGAGACCCAGTACTTC. This encodes CASSEFVETQYF.

The chain links TRBV4-1 to TRBJ1-5; D gene uncertain. V was trimmed by 1 base and J by 2 bases, leaving 6 bases between them. Per germline, CDR1 MGHRA and CDR2 YSYEKL. This CDR3 contains 14 residues. The CDR3 coding sequence is TGCGCCAGCAGCCAAGGACTGGGCAATCAGCCCCAGCATTTT. Its protein product is CASSQGLGNQPQHF.

The chain uses TRBV5-1 and TRBJ2-5; 9 bases fit TRBD1. The germline gives CDR1 SGHRS, CDR2 YFSETQ. J lost 5 bases, V lost 4 bases, and 9 bases had no gene match. The CDR3 spans 15 residues. The CDR3: CASSPPQGAWETQYF. CDR3 in DNA: TGCGCCAGCAGCCCCCCACAGGGGGCATGGGAGACCCAGTACTTC.

The chain carries TRBV9 and TRBJ2-5; TRBD1 aligns across 9 bases. J gave up 4 bases and V 0 bases, and 4 bases lay outside the gene matches. The CDR3 spans 15 residues. CDR1 is SGDLS, CDR2 YYNGEE, per germline. The CDR3 protein is CASSVGDRVGETQYF. The CDR3 DNA sequence: TGTGCCAGCAGCGTAGGGGACAGGGTAGGAGAGACCCAGTACTTC.

J is TRBJ1-1 and V is TRBV9, with D perhaps TRBD1 (6 bases). The CDR3 has 14 residues. V was clipped by 3 bases and J by 3 bases, with 12 bases between them. CDR1 and CDR2 from the germline V gene are SGDLS and YYNGEE. In DNA, the CDR3 is TGTGCCAGCAGCGACCGGGACATTTACACTGAAGCTTTCTTT. Its protein is CASSDRDIYTEAFF. Full variable domain (outside the CDR3, taken from reference TRBV9 and TRBJ1-1): DSGVTQTPKHLITATGQRVTLRCSPRSGDLSVYWYQQSLDQGLQFLIQYYNGEERAKGNILERFSAQQFPDLHSELNLSSLELGDSALYFCASSDRDIYTEAFFGQGTRLTVV.

V usage is TRBV5-1 and J usage is TRBJ1-3; TRBD1 might be the D (5 bases). The CDR3 is made up of 16 amino acids. V was pared by 4 bases and J by 4 bases, with 18 bases between. Germline V gene lookup returns CDR1 SGHRS and CDR2 YFSETQ. CDR3 sequence reads: CASSRLRQGGGNTIYF. The CDR3 nucleotides are TGCGCCAGCAGCCGTCTCCGTCAGGGTGGGGGAAACACCATATATTTT.

The chain couples TRBV27 to TRBJ2-7; TRBD1 aligns across 8 bases. There are 15 residues in the CDR3. Trimming at V came to 4 bases and at J to 0 bases, leaving 5 bases not matched to a gene. Per germline, CDR1 MNHEY and CDR2 SMNVEV (reference sequence). The CDR3 protein is CASSSGGAGSYEQYF. The CDR3 region has the DNA TGTGCCAGCAGTTCAGGGGGCGCCGGCTCCTACGAGCAGTACTTC.

The chain joins TRBV27 to TRBJ1-5, with D unresolved. The CDR3 runs 15 residues. CDR1 is MNHEY, CDR2 SMNVEV, per germline (reference sequence). Trimming removed 2 bases at V and 5 bases at J, with 13 bases between. The CDR3 protein is CASSLLGKGDQPQHF. CDR3 nucleotide sequence: TGTGCCAGCAGTTTACTAGGGAAGGGCGATCAGCCCCAGCATTTT.

This clone was observed a single time. This chain joins TRBV27 and TRBJ1-2; 9 bases line up with TRBD1. V was pared by 3 bases and J by 5 bases, with 7 bases of the junction left unmatched. The CDR3 loop spans 15 amino acids. Germline assignment: CDR1 MNHEY and CDR2 SMNVEV (reference sequence). The CDR3 loop is CASSFHRGRNYGYTF. The CDR3 nucleotides read TGTGCCAGCAGTTTCCACAGGGGGCGAAATTATGGCTACACCTTC.

The chain has TRBV29-1 and TRBJ1-1; D remains ambiguous. This CDR3 is 12 amino acids long. The V and J ends lost 4 bases and 4 bases respectively, with 10 bases between them. Germline V lookup: CDR1 SQVTM, CDR2 ANQGSEA. As DNA, the CDR3 is TGCAGCGTTGGCCCCAGGTTCACTGAAGCTTTCTTT. This translates into CSVGPRFTEAFF.

The rearrangement joins TRBV5-1 to TRBJ2-1; 7 bases map to TRBD2. CDR3 length: 16 amino acids. Germline trimming cut 7 bases from V and 0 bases from J; bases unmatched to any gene: 10. Germline V gives CDR1 SGHRS, CDR2 YFSETQ. CDR3 in DNA: TGCGCCAGCGCTGCGATTCCTAGCGGCTCCTACAATGAGCAGTTCTTC. This codes for CASAAIPSGSYNEQFF.

By sample fraction, this clone is medium-sized (0.01 to 0.1%). This chain uses TRBV9 with TRBJ1-5; D possibly corresponds to TRBD1 (5 bases). V lost 4 bases to trimming and J lost 2 bases, with 10 bases between them. Germline values: CDR1 SGDLS, CDR2 YYNGEE. The CDR3 sequence is 14 residues long. The CDR3 DNA is TGTGCCAGCAGCCGAGAAGGGGGCAATCAGCCCCAGCATTTT. Amino acid sequence: CASSREGGNQPQHF.

This clone was counted only a few times. The CDR3 DNA reads as TGTGCCAGCAGCCCAACCAATTCGGGGGCTGAAGCTTTCTTT. Translated: CASSPTNSGAEAFF. The chain carries TRBV7-3 and TRBJ1-1; D perhaps matches TRBD1 (5 bases). Germline values: CDR1 SGHTA, CDR2 FQGTGA. The length of the CDR3 is 14 residues. V lost 5 bases, J lost 6 bases, and 16 bases lay in between.